This T cell receptor beta chain derives from a study of beta chain features in type 1 diabetes (dated by TCRdb to 2016 to 2018). Broadly, across the study: Mean age, gender distribution, total cell number and subset yield were not different between patients and healthy donors. Regulatory and stem cell-like memory subsets were isolated from only 8 patients and roughly 8 healthy donors, whereas naive and central memory subsets came from all 30 or so donors. A total of around 110,000,000 sorted cells were examined across all samples, and RNA yield correlated strongly with the number of cells per subset. In the study, TCRB repertoires of sorted circulating CD4+ T cell subsets from recently diagnosed type 1 diabetes patients were compared with those of matched healthy donors.

General conclusions and limits of the study: In all four CD4+ subsets, TCRB CDR3 length was moderately but significantly shorter in type 1 diabetes patients. HLA sub-analyses involved small numbers of individuals, so any influence of HLA type on TCRB rearrangement remained unresolved. Because cDNA rather than genomic DNA was sequenced, highly expressing activated cells could have been over-represented, although no difference in activation and CD3 levels was found between groups. Patients with type 1 diabetes made fewer insertions and deleted more nucleotides at VDJ recombination sites, implying thymic rearrangement abnormalities. PCR may preferentially amplify shorter templates, but because patient and control samples were amplified and corrected together, any resulting skew would affect both groups equally. Naive, central memory and regulatory TCRB repertoires appeared more similar among patients than among healthy donors.

This clone turned up a few times. The clone's antigen remains unknown. No per-base quality is available; no much larger clone lies one base away. Additional DNA sequences in this sample encode the identical CDR3. The junction shows trimming of 7 bases on V and 0 bases on J, plus 11 bases between the germline ends. From a lookup of the germline V gene, CDR1 and CDR2 are MNHEY and SVGAGI. The CDR3 spans 14 residues, from the cysteine through the phenylalanine. Only the CDR3 region is kept as DNA, spanning 42 bases read in frame from base 1. The entire amount of isolated RNA was reverse transcribed using the High Capacity cDNA Reverse Transcription Kit, so the sequenced TCRB transcripts were expressed ones. Deep immunoSEQ sequencing was performed on naive, central memory and regulatory T cell samples, with an average of approximately 3.9 million total reads per sample. After sorted cells were lysed in RLT buffer, RNA was extracted with DNase-treated RNeasy Micro or Mini kits, with the choice depending on cell number. Each cell subset was processed on its own to prevent cross-contamination, while patient and healthy donor samples were processed together. Using the immunoSEQ multiplex PCR, TCRB sequences were amplified from cDNA into 87-bp fragments spanning the CDR3 region. Sequencing of the amplicons was performed on the Illumina HiSeq platform. On the authors' methods: Synthetic template baselines were used to correct PCR bias computationally, reads within Hamming distance 2 were collapsed, and singletons that could not be merged were discarded. Reads were aligned against IMGT to assign V, D and J genes, CDR3 length and insertions or deletions at six rearrangement sites. Within each subset, clonotype counts were normalized to the number of sorted cells before true diversity and Gini coefficients were calculated with the tcR R package. The overlap coefficient, calculated on TCRB nucleotide sequences, was used to measure repertoire sharing. TCRdb's version of the immuneACCESS table is confined to in-frame rearrangements and falls short of the full clone set. An unresolved V gene accounts for under half of the shortfall where checked; the remainder is of unknown origin. V, J and clone size were drawn from that table, and D and trimming were deduced from the DNA. For this sample the table gives 250,000 to 300,000 clones, of which 7% to 9% were detected only once. The ten top clones hold more than 1% of the sample.

Each donor gave one peripheral blood draw, about 110 mL on average, collected into heparinised tubes. A BD FACSAria II and a panel including CD45RO, CCR7, CD25, CD127, CD95 and CD27 were used to sort naive, central memory, regulatory and stem cell-like memory CD4+ T cells. A purity above 95% was achieved for all sorted populations. PBMCs were isolated right away by Lymphoprep density gradient centrifugation and were stained directly, without culture. To minimize batch effects, samples were stained and sorted in pairs, one healthy donor with one patient per experiment. This sequence was found in a woman between 18 and 29 years old in good health. Sequenced material: central memory CD4+ T cells from blood. The chain uses TRBV6-5 and TRBJ2-3, with TRBD1 tentatively as D gene (6 bases match). The CDR3 is CASKPGQSTDTQYF. The sequenced DNA: TGTGCCAGCAAACCGGGACAAAGCACAGATACGCAGTATTTT.